These 3 T cell receptor beta chains originate from one sample sequenced in a study of blood T cell repertoires in COVID-19. Generated by immunoSEQ multiplex PCR, the TCRdb table keeps only in-frame clones and is missing some. Of about 190,000 clones detected, around 90% appear once; the ten largest clones hold 0.5% to 0.75%. The sequenced material came from peripheral blood. These receptors were collected from a man in his fifties with acute or convalescent COVID-19.

V usage is TRBV28 and J usage is TRBJ2-7, with D maybe TRBD1 (6 bases). CDR3 length equals 15 residues. V was trimmed by 3 bases and J by 3 bases, leaving 15 bases between them. Per the germline V gene, CDR1 is MDHEN and CDR2 is SYDVKM. In nucleotides, the CDR3 is TGTGCCAGCAGTTTCCAGGACAGCCGGGGCTACGAGCAGTACTTC. Protein sequence: CASSFQDSRGYEQYF.

The chain links TRBV28 to TRBJ2-1; D remains unclear. The CDR3 runs to 12 residues. The germline CDR1 and CDR2 sequences are MDHEN and SYDVKM. The V end was cut by 2 bases, the J end by 7 bases, with 6 bases between. The CDR3 nucleotides read TGTGCCAGCAGTTTACGTTCTAATGAGCAGTTCTTC. Amino acid sequence: CASSLRSNEQFF.

This chain links TRBV3-1 (or the pseudogene TRBV3-2) with TRBJ2-3; D may be TRBD2 (6 bases). The ends were cut back, 2 bases at V and 3 bases at J, with 15 bases in the middle. The length of the CDR3 is 16 residues. Per germline, CDR1 LGHDT and CDR2 YNNKEL (reference sequence). The CDR3 coding sequence is TGTGCCAGCAGCCAACGTGGACTTAGCGGTACAGATACGCAGTATTTT. Translation: CASSQRGLSGTDTQYF.